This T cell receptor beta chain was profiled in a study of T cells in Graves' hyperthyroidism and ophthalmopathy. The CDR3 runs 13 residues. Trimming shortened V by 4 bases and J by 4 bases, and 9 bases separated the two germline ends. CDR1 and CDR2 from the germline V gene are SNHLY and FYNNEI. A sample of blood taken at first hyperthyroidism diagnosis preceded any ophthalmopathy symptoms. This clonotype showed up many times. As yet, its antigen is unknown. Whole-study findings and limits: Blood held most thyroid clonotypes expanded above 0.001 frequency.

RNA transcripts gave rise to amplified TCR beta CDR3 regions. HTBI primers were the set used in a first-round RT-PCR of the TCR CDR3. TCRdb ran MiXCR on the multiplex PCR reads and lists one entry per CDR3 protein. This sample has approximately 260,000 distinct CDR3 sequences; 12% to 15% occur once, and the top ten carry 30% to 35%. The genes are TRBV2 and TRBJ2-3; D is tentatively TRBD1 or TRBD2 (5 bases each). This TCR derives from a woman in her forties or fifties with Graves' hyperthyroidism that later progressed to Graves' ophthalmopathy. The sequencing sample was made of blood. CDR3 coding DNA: TGTGCCAGCAGTGCCGGGGCTGCAGATACGCAGTATTTT. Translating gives CASSAGAADTQYF.